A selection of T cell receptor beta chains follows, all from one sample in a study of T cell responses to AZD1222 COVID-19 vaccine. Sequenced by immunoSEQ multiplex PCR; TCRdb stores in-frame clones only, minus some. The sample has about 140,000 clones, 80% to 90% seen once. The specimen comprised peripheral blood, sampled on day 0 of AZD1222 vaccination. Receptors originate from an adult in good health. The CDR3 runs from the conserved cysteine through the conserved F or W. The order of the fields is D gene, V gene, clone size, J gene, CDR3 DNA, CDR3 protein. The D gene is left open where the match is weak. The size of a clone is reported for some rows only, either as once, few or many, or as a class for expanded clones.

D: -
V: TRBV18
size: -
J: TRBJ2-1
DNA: TGTGCCAGCGGTGTCTACAATGAGCAGTTCTTC
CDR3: CASGVYNEQFF

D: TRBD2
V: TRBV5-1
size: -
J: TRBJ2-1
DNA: TGCGCCAGCACCCCTAGCTTAGCGGGAGGCCGAAATGAGCAGTTCTTC
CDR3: CASTPSLAGGRNEQFF

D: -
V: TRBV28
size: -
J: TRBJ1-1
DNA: TGTGCCGGTCAGAGGGGCACTGAAGCTTTCTTT
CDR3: CAGQRGTEAFF

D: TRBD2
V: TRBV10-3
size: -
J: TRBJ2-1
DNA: TGTGCCATCAGTGAGCGAAGACTAGCAGACGTCAATGAGCAGTTCTTC
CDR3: CAISERRLADVNEQFF

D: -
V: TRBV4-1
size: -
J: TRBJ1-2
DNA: TGCGCCAGCAGCCAGGAGCCGGGCCTCGGCTATGGCTACACCTTC
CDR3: CASSQEPGLGYGYTF

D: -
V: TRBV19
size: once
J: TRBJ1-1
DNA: TGTGCCAGTAGTTTTGGTCTCAACACTGAAGCTTTCTTT
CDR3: CASSFGLNTEAFF

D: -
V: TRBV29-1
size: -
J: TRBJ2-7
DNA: TGCAGCGTTGAAGATCGGGGGACAGAGGGCTACGAGCAGTACTTC
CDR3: CSVEDRGTEGYEQYF

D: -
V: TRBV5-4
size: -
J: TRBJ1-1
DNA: TGTGCCAGCAGCTTGTCCGGCACACATCGGAGGAACACTGAAGCTTTCTTT
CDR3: CASSLSGTHRRNTEAFF

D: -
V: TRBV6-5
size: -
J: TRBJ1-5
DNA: TGTGCCAGCAGTTACTCGAAGAATCAGCCCCAGCATTTT
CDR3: CASSYSKNQPQHF

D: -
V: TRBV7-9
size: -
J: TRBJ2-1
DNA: TGTGCCAGCAGCTTAAGTGAAGGTTGGCCGCCCAGGGAGCAGTTCTTC
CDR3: CASSLSEGWPPREQFF

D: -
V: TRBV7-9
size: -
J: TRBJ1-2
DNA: TGTGCCAGCAGCTCGTCAGGAGACCTCTATGGCTACACCTTC
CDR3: CASSSSGDLYGYTF

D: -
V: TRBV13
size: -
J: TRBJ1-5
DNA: TGTGCCAGCAGCCAGGGTACAGGGAAAGGTAGCAATCAGCCCCAGCATTTT
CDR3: CASSQGTGKGSNQPQHF

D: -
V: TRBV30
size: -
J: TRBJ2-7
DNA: TGTGCCTGCCACGCAGGGAGGATTTCCGAGCAGTACTTC
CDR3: CACHAGRISEQYF

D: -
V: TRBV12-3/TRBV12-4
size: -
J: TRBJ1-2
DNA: TGTGCCAGCAGTTTAGATAACTATGGCTACACCTTC
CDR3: CASSLDNYGYTF

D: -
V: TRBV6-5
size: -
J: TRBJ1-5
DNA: TGTGCCAGCAGTTACGGGAGGTATCAGCCCCAGCATTTT
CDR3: CASSYGRYQPQHF

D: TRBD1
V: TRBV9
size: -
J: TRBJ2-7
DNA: TGTGCCAGCAGCGCCCGACAGGGAGACGAGCAGTACTTC
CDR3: CASSARQGDEQYF

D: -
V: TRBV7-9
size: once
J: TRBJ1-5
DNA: TGTGCCAGCAGCCCCGAGGGAGGCCGGAGCAATCAGCCCCAGCATTTT
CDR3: CASSPEGGRSNQPQHF

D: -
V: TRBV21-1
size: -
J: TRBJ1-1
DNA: TGTGCCAACCGCGGGCAGGAGGACACTGAAGCTTTCTTT
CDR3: CANRGQEDTEAFF

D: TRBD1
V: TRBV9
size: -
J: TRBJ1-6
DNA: TGTGCCAGCAGCCTCGGGACAGGGCGGAATTCACCCCTCCACTTT
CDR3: CASSLGTGRNSPLHF

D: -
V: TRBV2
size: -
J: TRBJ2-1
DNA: TGTGCCAGCAGTGATTGGTGGGAAAGGAATGAGCAGTTCTTC
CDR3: CASSDWWERNEQFF

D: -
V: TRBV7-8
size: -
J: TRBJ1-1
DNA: TGTGCCAGCAGCTTAGGGGGGGGGCCAGGGATGGAAGCTTTCTTT
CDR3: CASSLGGGPGMEAFF

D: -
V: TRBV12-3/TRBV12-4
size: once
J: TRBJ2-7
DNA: TGTGCCAGCTGTAAGGACAGAGGAGAGCAGTACTTC
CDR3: CASCKDRGEQYF

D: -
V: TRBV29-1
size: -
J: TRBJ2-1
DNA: TGCAGCGTTGAAACTAGGGAGATATACAATGAGCAGTTCTTC
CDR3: CSVETREIYNEQFF

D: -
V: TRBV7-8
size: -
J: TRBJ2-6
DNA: TGTGCCAGCAGAACAGTCCCTGGGGCCAACGTCCTGACTTTC
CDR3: CASRTVPGANVLTF

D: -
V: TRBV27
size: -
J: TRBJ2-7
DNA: TGTGCCAGCACTAACCCTGTCAGGGGCCCCTACGAGCAGTACTTC
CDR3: CASTNPVRGPYEQYF